These 8 T cell receptor beta chains share one sample of origin, sequenced in a study of control samples from healthy donors and cancer patients. Clones were read by immunoSEQ multiplex PCR, and TCRdb kept only the in-frame ones, dropping some. The table has about 92,000 clones, roughly 78% seen once. Sequencing was carried out using blood. The receptor source for this set is an older woman in good health.

The chain recombines TRBV6-5 with TRBJ2-2, with no clear D. Germline CDR1 reads MNHEY; CDR2 reads SVGAGI. Trimming left V 8 bases short and J 0 bases short, with 13 bases between. This CDR3 comprises 15 residues. The DNA of the CDR3 is TGTGCCAGCCGAGGAGTTTCCCCGAACACCGGGGAGCTGTTTTTT. Amino acids: CASRGVSPNTGELFF.

The rearrangement links TRBV6-5 to TRBJ1-2; the D gene is possibly TRBD1 (6 bases). The V gene lost 5 bases and the J gene lost 4 bases, with 11 bases spanning the gap. From germline, CDR1 is MNHEY and CDR2 SVGAGI. The CDR3 is 13 amino acids. In DNA form, the CDR3 reads TGTGCCAGCAGTAAGGGACAAATCTATGGCTACACCTTC. The encoded protein is CASSKGQIYGYTF.

This clone showed up just a few times. The gene calls are TRBV28 and TRBJ1-2, with no clear D. V lost 4 bases and J lost 2, with 14 bases in between. Germline CDR1 and CDR2: MDHEN and SYDVKM. CDR3 length: 15 residues. This CDR3 reads CASSSPDGKNYGYTF. The CDR3 region has the DNA TGTGCCAGCAGTTCCCCGGACGGTAAAAACTATGGCTACACCTTC.

The chain links TRBV28 to TRBJ1-4, with D tentatively TRBD1 (5 bases). This CDR3 is built from 15 residues. Germline values: CDR1 MDHEN, CDR2 SYDVKM. V lost 7 bases and J 0 bases, leaving 12 bases between the germline ends. CDR3 amino acids: CASTVGEATNEKLFF. In DNA, the CDR3 is TGTGCCAGCACCGTGGGGGAGGCAACTAATGAAAAACTGTTTTTT.

This clone occurred once. V gene TRBV4-3 combines with J gene TRBJ1-2; D remains ambiguous. Looked up from germline, CDR1 is LGHNA and CDR2 is YSLEER. The CDR3 has 16 amino acids. Trimming removed 0 bases at V and 0 bases at J, with 11 bases between. For the CDR3, the DNA is TGCGCCAGCAGCCAAGATGCCGTGGGCCCTAACTATGGCTACACCTTC. Translating gives CASSQDAVGPNYGYTF.

This clone was recorded once. V is TRBV5-4 and J is TRBJ1-1, with 7 positions matching TRBD1. V lost 3 bases to trimming and J lost 1 base; unmatched junction nucleotides: 3. The length of the CDR3 is 14 residues. Germline-derived CDR1 and CDR2 are SGHNT and YYREEE (reference sequence). The CDR3 bases are TGTGCCAGCAGCTCTACAGGGGAGAACACTGAAGCTTTCTTT. Residues: CASSSTGENTEAFF.

The chain couples TRBV5-5 to TRBJ1-5; 8 bases are a match to TRBD1. The J segment lost 1 base and the V segment lost 0 bases, leaving 3 bases of the junction unmatched. CDR1 is SGHKS, CDR2 YYEKEE, per germline (reference sequence). The length of the CDR3 is 16 residues. CDR3 sequence: CASSLGQGASNQPQHF. As DNA, the CDR3 is TGTGCCAGCAGCTTGGGGCAGGGGGCGAGCAATCAGCCCCAGCATTTT. Based on the CDR3 plus reference TRBV5-5 and TRBJ1-5, the full variable domain is DAGVTQSPTHLIKTRGQQVTLRCSPISGHKSVSWYQQVLGQGPQFIFQYYEKEERGRGNFPDRFSARQFPNYSSELNVNALLLGDSALYLCASSLGQGASNQPQHFGDGTRLSIL.

The chain is built from TRBV7-9 and TRBJ2-7; tentative D call: TRBD1 (5 bases). V was pared by 7 bases and J by 1 base, with 14 bases between. Germline V lookup: CDR1 SEHNR, CDR2 FQNEAQ (reference sequence). The CDR3 has 14 amino acids. The DNA of the CDR3 is TGTGCCAGCAATCCGATCGACAGATCCTACGAGCAGTACTTC. Translating it yields CASNPIDRSYEQYF. The full variable domain, with the rest looked up from reference TRBV7-9 and TRBJ2-7, is DTGVSQNPRHKITKRGQNVTFRCDPISEHNRLYWYRQTLGQGPEFLTYFQNEAQLEKSRLLSDRFSAERPKGSFSTLEIQRTEQGDSAMYLCASNPIDRSYEQYFGPGTRLTVT.